This T cell receptor (beta chain) was identified in a study of neurological immune-mediated disorders (dated by TCRdb to between 2018 and 2021). Regarding the complete study: Among the approximately 35 multiple sclerosis patients, relapsing-remitting MS accounted for some 30 and secondary progressive MS accounted for 3. Using UMI-based sequencing, the study compared peripheral blood TCR-beta repertoires from patients with HTLV-I-associated myelopathy (HAM/TSP), patients with multiple sclerosis, and healthy controls. The approximately 99 TCR-beta libraries included longitudinal samples, technical triplicates and paired sorted CD4+ and CD8+ T-cell subsets alongside PBMC samples. The cohort was made up of 60 to 75 subjects, consisting of some 15 HAM/TSP patients, approximately 35 multiple sclerosis patients and approximately 20 healthy controls. Study-level results and caveats: In phylogenetic analysis, the repertoires of 18 of 34 MS patients grouped into a cluster of related CDR3 sequences, which suggests a possible signature at the repertoire level. TCR clonal expansion was highest in HAM/TSP patients and lowest in MS patients, with MS patients falling below even healthy controls. No identical CDR3 amino acid sequences were found to be shared among expanded clones across subjects, suggesting that TCR-beta repertoires were private in all groups. The MS cluster was not associated with any clinical or MRI features, and the authors stated that larger cohorts are needed.

Libraries from unsorted PBMCs were made from 2 million PBMCs kept in RNAlater at -80 degrees C until RNA extraction. The multiple sclerosis patients were enrolled in a US clinical protocol that evaluated disease progression with magnetic resonance imaging. Peripheral blood was subjected to Ficoll-Hypaque density gradient centrifugation to isolate PBMCs, which were then cryopreserved in liquid nitrogen. The CDR3 contains 14 residues, cysteine and phenylalanine counted. Only CDR3 DNA remains: 42 bases, in frame from the first base. Compared with germline, V lacks 2 bases and J lacks 7 bases; bases without a gene match: 2. cDNA was synthesized by template-switch 5'RACE using a primer with a 10-nucleotide random unique molecular identifier that tagged each TCR transcript. Over 180 million TCR-beta sequences, covering 15-18 subjects, were produced in each sequencing run. The RNeasy kit was used for extraction of total RNA. TCR-beta VDJ regions were amplified with primers for the TCR constant region and the 5'RACE anchor, using the KAPA Real-time Library Amplification kit. A first PCR added sample indexes and Illumina adaptors, and a second PCR then raised library yield. The roughly 650 bp TCR product was size-selected on a 2% E-gel SizeSelection system after Ampure bead purification. Before pooling, libraries had their quality checked on a Bioanalyzer, their concentration measured with Qubit, and their quantity determined with the Kapa Library Quantification kit. Paired-end 2 x 150 bp sequencing of the libraries was performed on an Illumina HiSeq 2500. To increase sequence diversity, roughly 25-31% phiX was spiked into each library pool. For the original study's pipeline: The UMI-based MiGEC pipeline processed quality-filtered reads and removed over 85% of raw TCR sequences during error correction. VDJ genes were aligned to IMGT germline references, and each clonotype was defined by a unique CDR3 amino acid sequence together with V-J genes. VDJtools evaluated clonal expansion, Shannon diversity and CDR3 relatedness (CalcPairwiseDistances, ClusterSamples); CLCbio workbench built phylogenetic trees. Expanded clones were defined as having at least 8 unique UMIs, based on coefficient-of-variation modelling across technical triplicates. The raw public data were reprocessed by TCRdb itself: fastp quality trimming at Q25, MiXCR clonotype calling, in-frame beta chains only. Rows matching on CDR3 protein sequence are summarized as one entry with the most common DNA and genes. These V and J calls are TCRdb output, not the study's own analysis. The sample data list tens of thousands of distinct CDR3 sequences, and about 4.2% of these were observed just once. The ten largest clonotypes hold 2.9% of the sample.

This clonotype was observed at least ten times. This clone's antigen is unknown. Base qualities are missing; no much larger clone stands one base away. The sample was PBMCs. The chain couples TRBV12-3 or TRBV12-4 to TRBJ2-2, with 9 middle bases fitting TRBD1. This TCR was recovered from a middle-aged man with multiple sclerosis. The CDR3 protein sequence reads: CASSLRTGVGELFF. The DNA reads as follows: TGTGCCAGCAGTTTAAGGACAGGGGTCGGGGAGCTGTTTTTT.